Listed below are T cell receptor beta chains from one sample, sequenced in a study of blood T cell repertoires in COVID-19. Repertoires were generated with immunoSEQ multiplex PCR, while TCRdb's copy carries only in-frame clones and drops some. The data hold 300,000 to 450,000 clones, with over 75% observed a single time. Sequenced input: PBMCs or T cells enriched from blood (not recorded which). Receptors originate from a man aged 40-55 years in a cohort exposed to, infected with or recovered from COVID-19 (not recorded which). Both conserved end residues are part of each CDR3. Each record gives: V gene, clone size, J gene, D gene, CDR3 protein, CDR3 DNA. A D gene is named only where the DNA matches it firmly. Size is omitted from some rows. Given values are once, few, many or a class for expanded clones.

V gene: TRBV28
clone size: -
J gene: TRBJ1-4
D gene: TRBD1
CDR3 protein: CASSSPGQRNEKLFF
CDR3 DNA: TGTGCCAGCAGTTCACCGGGACAGCGGAATGAAAAACTGTTTTTT

V gene: TRBV27
clone size: -
J gene: TRBJ2-3
D gene: -
CDR3 protein: CASSSRAKADTQYF
CDR3 DNA: TGTGCCAGCAGTTCGCGGGCGAAAGCAGATACGCAGTATTTT

V gene: TRBV11-2
clone size: -
J gene: TRBJ2-7
D gene: TRBD2
CDR3 protein: CATGTSYEQYF
CDR3 DNA: TGTGCCACCGGGACTAGCTACGAGCAGTACTTC

V gene: TRBV13
clone size: -
J gene: TRBJ2-5
D gene: TRBD2
CDR3 protein: CASSKPLAGGGETQYF
CDR3 DNA: TGTGCCAGCAGCAAGCCACTAGCGGGGGGCGGGGAGACCCAGTACTTC

V gene: TRBV3-1/TRBV3-2
clone size: -
J gene: TRBJ2-7
D gene: -
CDR3 protein: CASSHGGASPYEQYF
CDR3 DNA: TGTGCCAGCAGCCATGGCGGAGCGTCCCCCTACGAGCAGTACTTC

V gene: TRBV19
clone size: -
J gene: TRBJ1-2
D gene: TRBD1
CDR3 protein: CASSIDRGLYGYTF
CDR3 DNA: TGTGCCAGTAGTATTGACAGGGGTCTCTATGGCTACACCTTC

V gene: TRBV10-3
clone size: many
J gene: TRBJ1-1
D gene: -
CDR3 protein: CAISAGDEAFF
CDR3 DNA: TGTGCCATCAGTGCGGGGGATGAAGCTTTCTTT

V gene: TRBV30
clone size: -
J gene: TRBJ2-7
D gene: TRBD2
CDR3 protein: CAWSVTSGPYEQYF
CDR3 DNA: TGTGCCTGGAGTGTAACTAGCGGACCCTACGAGCAGTACTTC

V gene: TRBV7-9
clone size: -
J gene: TRBJ2-1
D gene: TRBD2
CDR3 protein: CASSATSGTSYNEQFF
CDR3 DNA: TGTGCCAGCAGCGCGACTAGCGGGACCTCCTACAATGAGCAGTTCTTC

V gene: TRBV28
clone size: once
J gene: TRBJ1-1
D gene: -
CDR3 protein: CASSLRGREAFF
CDR3 DNA: TGTGCCAGCAGTTTACGGGGAAGGGAAGCTTTCTTT

V gene: TRBV10-3
clone size: -
J gene: TRBJ1-2
D gene: TRBD1
CDR3 protein: CAIRGAGGDYGYTF
CDR3 DNA: TGTGCCATCAGGGGGGCAGGGGGAGACTATGGCTACACCTTC

V gene: TRBV5-6
clone size: -
J gene: TRBJ2-1
D gene: TRBD2
CDR3 protein: CASSPGTSGRSYNEQFF
CDR3 DNA: TGTGCCAGCAGCCCCGGGACTAGCGGGAGATCCTACAATGAGCAGTTCTTC

V gene: TRBV3-1/TRBV3-2
clone size: -
J gene: TRBJ2-1
D gene: -
CDR3 protein: CASSQVPGSRNEQFF
CDR3 DNA: TGTGCCAGCAGCCAAGTCCCGGGATCGCGGAATGAGCAGTTCTTC

V gene: TRBV19
clone size: -
J gene: TRBJ1-3
D gene: TRBD1
CDR3 protein: CASSIGTGGNGNTIYF
CDR3 DNA: TGTGCCAGTAGTATTGGGACAGGGGGCAATGGAAACACCATATATTTT